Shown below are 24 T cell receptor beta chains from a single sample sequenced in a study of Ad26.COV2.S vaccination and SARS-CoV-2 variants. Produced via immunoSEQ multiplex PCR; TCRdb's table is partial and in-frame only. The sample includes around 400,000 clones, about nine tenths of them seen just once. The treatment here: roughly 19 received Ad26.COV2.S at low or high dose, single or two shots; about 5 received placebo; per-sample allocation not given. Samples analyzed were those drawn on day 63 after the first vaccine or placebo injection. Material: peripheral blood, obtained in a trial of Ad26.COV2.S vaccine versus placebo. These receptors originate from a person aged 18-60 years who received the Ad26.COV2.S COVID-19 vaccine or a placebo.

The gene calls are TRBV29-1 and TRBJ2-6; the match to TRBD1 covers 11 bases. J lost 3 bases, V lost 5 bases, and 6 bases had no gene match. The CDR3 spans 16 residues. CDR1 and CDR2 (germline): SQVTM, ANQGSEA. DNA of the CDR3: TGCAGCGTTCTAGGGGACAGGGGGAATGGGGCCAACGTCCTGACTTTC. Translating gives CSVLGDRGNGANVLTF.

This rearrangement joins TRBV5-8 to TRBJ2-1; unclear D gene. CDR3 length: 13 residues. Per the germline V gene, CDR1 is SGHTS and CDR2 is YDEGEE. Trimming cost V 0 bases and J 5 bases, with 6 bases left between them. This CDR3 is CASSLAGNNEQFF. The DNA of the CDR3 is TGTGCCAGCAGCTTGGCCGGCAACAATGAGCAGTTCTTC. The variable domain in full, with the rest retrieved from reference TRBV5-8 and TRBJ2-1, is EAGVTQSPTHLIKTRGQQATLRCSPISGHTSVYWYQQALGLGLQFLLWYDEGEERNRGNFPPRFSGRQFPNYSSELNVNALELEDSALYLCASSLAGNNEQFFGPGTRLTVL.

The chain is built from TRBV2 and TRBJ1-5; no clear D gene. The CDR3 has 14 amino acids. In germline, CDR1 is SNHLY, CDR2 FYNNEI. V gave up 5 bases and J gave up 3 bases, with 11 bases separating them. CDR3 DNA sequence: TGTGCCAGCAGTTCGGACGGACCCAATCAGCCCCAGCATTTT. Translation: CASSSDGPNQPQHF.

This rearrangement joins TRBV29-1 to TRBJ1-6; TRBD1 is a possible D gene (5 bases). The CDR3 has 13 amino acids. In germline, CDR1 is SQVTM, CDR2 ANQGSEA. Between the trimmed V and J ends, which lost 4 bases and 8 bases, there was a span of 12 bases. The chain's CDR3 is CSVAHPGDSPLHF. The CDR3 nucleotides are TGCAGCGTTGCTCATCCGGGGGATTCACCCCTCCACTTT.

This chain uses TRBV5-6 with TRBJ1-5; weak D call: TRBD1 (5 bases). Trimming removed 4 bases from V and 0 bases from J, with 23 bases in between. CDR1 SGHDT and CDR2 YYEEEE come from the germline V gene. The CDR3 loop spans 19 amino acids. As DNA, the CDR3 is TGTGCCAGCAGCCTGTGGCCGAATTCCAGGGAATATAGCAATCAGCCCCAGCATTTT. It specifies CASSLWPNSREYSNQPQHF.

This chain's CDR3 is CASKIQGGSGTGELFF. The CDR3, as DNA: TGTGCCAGCAAGATACAGGGGGGGAGCGGCACCGGGGAGCTGTTTTTT. J is TRBJ2-2 and V is TRBV2; the D gene is possibly TRBD1 (8 bases). V was trimmed by 7 bases and J by 4 bases, leaving 19 bases between them. Germline values: CDR1 SNHLY, CDR2 FYNNEI. CDR3 length: 16 amino acids.

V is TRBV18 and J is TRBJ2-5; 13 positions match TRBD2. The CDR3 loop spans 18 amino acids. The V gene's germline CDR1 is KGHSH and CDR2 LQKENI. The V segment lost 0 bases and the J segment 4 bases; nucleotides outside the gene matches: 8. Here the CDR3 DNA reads TGTGCCAGCTCACCACCGGGACTAGCGGGATGGACGGGAGAGACCCAGTACTTC. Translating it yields CASSPPGLAGWTGETQYF.

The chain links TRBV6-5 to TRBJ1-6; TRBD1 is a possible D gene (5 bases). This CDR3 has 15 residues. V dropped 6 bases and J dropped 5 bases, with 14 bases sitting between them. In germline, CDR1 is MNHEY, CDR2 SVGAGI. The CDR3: CASRTLGDDNSPLHF. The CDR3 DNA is TGTGCCAGCAGGACCCTAGGGGATGATAATTCACCCCTCCACTTT.

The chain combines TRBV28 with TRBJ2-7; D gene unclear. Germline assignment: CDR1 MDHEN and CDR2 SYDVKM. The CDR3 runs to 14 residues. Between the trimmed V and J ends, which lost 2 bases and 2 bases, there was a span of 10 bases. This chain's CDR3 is CASSLNSATYEQYF. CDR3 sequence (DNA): TGTGCCAGCAGTTTAAACAGTGCCACCTACGAGCAGTACTTC.

The CDR3 here is CASSDRGHGTIYF. The CDR3 bases are TGTGCCAGCAGTGACAGGGGGCACGGCACCATATATTTT. The rearrangement links TRBV3-1 (or the pseudogene TRBV3-2) to TRBJ1-3, with 10 bases matching TRBD1. Per germline, CDR1 LGHDT and CDR2 YNNKEL (reference sequence). V was clipped by 6 bases and J by 9 bases; unmatched bases: 5. The CDR3 is 13 residues long.

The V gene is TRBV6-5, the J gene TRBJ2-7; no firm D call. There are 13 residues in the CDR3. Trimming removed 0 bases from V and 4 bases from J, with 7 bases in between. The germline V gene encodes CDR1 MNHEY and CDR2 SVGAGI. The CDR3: CASSYSGFYEQYF. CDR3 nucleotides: TGTGCCAGCAGTTACTCTGGTTTTTACGAGCAGTACTTC.

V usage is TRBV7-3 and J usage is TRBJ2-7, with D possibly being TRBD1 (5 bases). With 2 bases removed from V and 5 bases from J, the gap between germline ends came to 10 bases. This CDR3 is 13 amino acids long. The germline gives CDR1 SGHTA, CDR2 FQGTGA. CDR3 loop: CASSLSRRDEQYF. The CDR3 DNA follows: TGTGCCAGCAGCTTATCTCGCAGGGACGAGCAGTACTTC.

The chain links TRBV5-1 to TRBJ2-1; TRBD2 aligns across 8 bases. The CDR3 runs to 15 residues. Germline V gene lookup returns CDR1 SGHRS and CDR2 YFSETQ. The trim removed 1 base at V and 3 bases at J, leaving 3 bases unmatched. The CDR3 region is CASSLLTSGYNEQFF. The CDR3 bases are TGCGCCAGCAGCTTGTTAACTAGCGGCTACAATGAGCAGTTCTTC.

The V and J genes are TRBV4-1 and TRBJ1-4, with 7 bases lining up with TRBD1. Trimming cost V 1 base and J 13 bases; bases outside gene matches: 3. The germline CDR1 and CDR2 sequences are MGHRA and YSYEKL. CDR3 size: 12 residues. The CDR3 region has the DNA TGCGCCAGCAGCCAAGGGCGGACAGGACTGTTTTTT. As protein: CASSQGRTGLFF.

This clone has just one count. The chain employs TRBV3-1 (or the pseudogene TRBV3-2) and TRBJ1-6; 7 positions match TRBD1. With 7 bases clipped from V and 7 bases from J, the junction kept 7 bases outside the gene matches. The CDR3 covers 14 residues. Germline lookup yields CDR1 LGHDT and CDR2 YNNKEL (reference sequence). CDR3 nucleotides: TGTGCCAGCACCTCCGGGACAGCGAATTCACCCCTCCACTTT. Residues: CASTSGTANSPLHF.

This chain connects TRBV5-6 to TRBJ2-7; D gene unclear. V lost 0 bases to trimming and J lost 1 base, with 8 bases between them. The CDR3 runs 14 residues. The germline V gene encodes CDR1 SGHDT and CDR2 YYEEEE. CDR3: CASSLVGRSYEQYF. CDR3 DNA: TGTGCCAGCAGCTTGGTTGGACGGTCCTACGAGCAGTACTTC.

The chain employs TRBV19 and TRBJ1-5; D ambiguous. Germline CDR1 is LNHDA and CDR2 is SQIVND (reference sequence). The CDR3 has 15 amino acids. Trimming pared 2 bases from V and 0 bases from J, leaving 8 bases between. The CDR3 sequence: CASSISDLSNQPQHF. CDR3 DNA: TGTGCCAGTAGTATATCAGATCTTAGCAATCAGCCCCAGCATTTT.

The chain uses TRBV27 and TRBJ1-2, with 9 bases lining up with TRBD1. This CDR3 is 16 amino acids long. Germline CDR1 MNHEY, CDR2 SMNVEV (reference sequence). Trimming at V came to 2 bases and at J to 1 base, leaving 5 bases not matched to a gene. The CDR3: CASSLRSGQGNYGYTF. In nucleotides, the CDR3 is TGTGCCAGCAGTTTACGGTCGGGACAGGGTAACTATGGCTACACCTTC.

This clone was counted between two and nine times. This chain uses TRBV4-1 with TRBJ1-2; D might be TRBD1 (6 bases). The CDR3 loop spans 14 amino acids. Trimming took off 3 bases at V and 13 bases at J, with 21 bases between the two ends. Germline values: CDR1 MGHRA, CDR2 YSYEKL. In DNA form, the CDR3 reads TGCGCCAGCAGCCATCCAGGGGCAGGGCTGACGTTCACCTTC. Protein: CASSHPGAGLTFTF.

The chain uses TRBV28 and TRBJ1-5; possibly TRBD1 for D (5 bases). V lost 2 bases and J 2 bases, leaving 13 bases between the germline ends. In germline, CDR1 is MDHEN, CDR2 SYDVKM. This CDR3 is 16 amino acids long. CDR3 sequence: CASSLRAGDGNQPQHF. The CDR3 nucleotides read TGTGCCAGCAGTTTAAGGGCGGGGGATGGCAATCAGCCCCAGCATTTT. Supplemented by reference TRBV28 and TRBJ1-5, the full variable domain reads DVKVTQSSRYLVKRTGEKVFLECVQDMDHENMFWYRQDPGLGLRLIYFSYDVKMKEKGDIPEGYSVSREKKERFSLILESASTNQTSMYLCASSLRAGDGNQPQHFGDGTRLSIL.

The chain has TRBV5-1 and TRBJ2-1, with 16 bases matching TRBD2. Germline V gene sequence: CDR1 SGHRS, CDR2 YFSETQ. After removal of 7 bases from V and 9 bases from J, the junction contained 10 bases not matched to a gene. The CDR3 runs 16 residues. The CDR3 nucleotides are TGCGCCAGCGCGTCCGGGACTAGCGGGAGGGCCGCTGAGCAGTTCTTC. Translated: CASASGTSGRAAEQFF.

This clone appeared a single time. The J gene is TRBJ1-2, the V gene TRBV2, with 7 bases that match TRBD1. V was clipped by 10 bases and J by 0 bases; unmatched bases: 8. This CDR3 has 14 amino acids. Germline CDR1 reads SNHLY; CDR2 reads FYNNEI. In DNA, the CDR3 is TGTGCCACGGGACAGCCGCAAGCTAACTATGGCTACACCTTC. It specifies CATGQPQANYGYTF.

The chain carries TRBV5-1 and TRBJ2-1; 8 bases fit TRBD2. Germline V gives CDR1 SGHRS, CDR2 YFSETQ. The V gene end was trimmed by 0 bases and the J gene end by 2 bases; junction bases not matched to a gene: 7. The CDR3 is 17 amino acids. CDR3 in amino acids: CASSLESGGRAYNEQFF. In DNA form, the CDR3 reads TGCGCCAGCAGCTTGGAGTCGGGAGGGAGGGCCTACAATGAGCAGTTCTTC.

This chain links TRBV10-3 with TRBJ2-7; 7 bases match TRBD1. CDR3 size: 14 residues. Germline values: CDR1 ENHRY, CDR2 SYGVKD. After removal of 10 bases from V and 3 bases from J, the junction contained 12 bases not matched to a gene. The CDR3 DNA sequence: TGTGCCACCTGGGACAGAGAAGGCTACTACGAGCAGTACTTC. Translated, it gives CATWDREGYYEQYF.